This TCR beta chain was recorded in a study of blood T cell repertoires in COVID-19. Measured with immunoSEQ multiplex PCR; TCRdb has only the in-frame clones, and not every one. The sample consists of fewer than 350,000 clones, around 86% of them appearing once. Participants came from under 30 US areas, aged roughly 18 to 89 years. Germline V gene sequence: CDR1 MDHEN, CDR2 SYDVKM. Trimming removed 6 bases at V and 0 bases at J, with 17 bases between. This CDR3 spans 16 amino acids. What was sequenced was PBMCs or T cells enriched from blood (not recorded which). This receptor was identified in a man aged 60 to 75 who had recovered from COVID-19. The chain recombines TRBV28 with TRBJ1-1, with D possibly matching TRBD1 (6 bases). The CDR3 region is CASSVTNGQMNTEAFF. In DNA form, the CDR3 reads TGTGCCAGCAGCGTAACGAATGGACAGATGAACACTGAAGCTTTCTTT.